Presented here are 14 T cell receptor beta chains from one specimen sequenced in a study of blood T cell repertoires in COVID-19. The protocol was immunoSEQ multiplex PCR, while the TCRdb copy is restricted to in-frame clones and leaves out a portion. The sample includes around 140,000 clones, 75% to 80% of them seen just once. Input material: PBMCs or T cells enriched from blood (not recorded which). The source is a woman in her forties or fifties who had recovered from COVID-19.

The chain joins TRBV6-5 to TRBJ2-3; 9 nucleotides agree with TRBD2. The CDR3 runs 16 residues. V was pared by 2 bases and J by 6 bases, with 9 bases of the junction left unmatched. Germline assignment: CDR1 MNHEY and CDR2 SVGAGI. The CDR3 here is CASSYAGGGALDTQYF. In nucleotides, the CDR3 is TGTGCCAGCAGTTACGCTGGCGGGGGGGCCCTGGATACGCAGTATTTT.

This rearrangement joins TRBV5-1 to TRBJ2-3; 8 nucleotides align to TRBD2. Per germline, CDR1 SGHRS and CDR2 YFSETQ. This CDR3 has 16 amino acids. After removal of 4 bases from V and 0 bases from J, the junction contained 7 bases not matched to a gene. For the CDR3, the DNA is TGCGCCAGCAGCCCCTACTTAGCGGGGAGCACAGATACGCAGTATTTT. This sequence encodes CASSPYLAGSTDTQYF.

The chain employs TRBV6-5 and TRBJ2-3; TRBD2 agrees at 8 bases. Germline V gives CDR1 MNHEY, CDR2 SVGAGI. The CDR3 length is 15 residues. The J segment lost 3 bases and the V segment lost 7 bases, leaving 9 bases of the junction unmatched. The CDR3 protein is CASKSAGEGTDTQYF. The CDR3 bases are TGTGCCAGCAAATCAGCGGGAGAGGGAACAGATACGCAGTATTTT.

The genes are TRBV6-6 and TRBJ1-1, with D maybe TRBD1 (5 bases). V was shortened by 6 bases and J by 1 base, with 15 bases between the two germline ends. The CDR3 is 15 amino acids. The germline CDR1 and CDR2 sequences are MNHNY and SVGAGI (reference sequence). The CDR3 nucleotides read TGTGCCAGCAGACAGCCCGGCAGGGAGAACACTGAAGCTTTCTTT. This translates into CASRQPGRENTEAFF.

For this clone: Other nucleotide sequences in the sample specify the same CDR3. The V gene is TRBV3-1 (or the pseudogene TRBV3-2), the J gene TRBJ2-7, with D possibly being TRBD2 (5 bases). The ends were cut back, 0 bases at V and 2 bases at J, with 8 bases in the middle. The CDR3 is 14 residues long. Germline loops: CDR1 LGHDT, CDR2 YNNKEL (reference sequence). CDR3 protein: CASSQDRGPYEQYF. The CDR3 DNA reads as TGTGCCAGCAGCCAAGATCGAGGGCCCTACGAGCAGTACTTC.

The chain combines TRBV7-8 with TRBJ2-2; D not resolved. Deletions cut 0 bases from V and 1 base from J, with 9 bases between. Germline values: CDR1 SGHVS, CDR2 FQNEAQ. This CDR3 contains 16 residues. CDR3 protein: CASSLATRQNTGELFF. The DNA for the CDR3 is TGTGCCAGCAGCTTAGCGACCCGACAGAACACCGGGGAGCTGTTTTTT.

J is TRBJ1-3 and V is TRBV3-1 (or the pseudogene TRBV3-2); D possibly corresponds to TRBD1 (5 bases). Germline values: CDR1 LGHDT, CDR2 YNNKEL (reference sequence). The CDR3 sequence is 15 residues long. The V gene lost 1 base and the J gene lost 0 bases, with 7 bases spanning the gap. CDR3 residues: CASSQVRGSGNTIYF. CDR3 sequence (DNA): TGTGCCAGCAGCCAAGTAAGGGGCTCTGGAAACACCATATATTTT.

V usage is TRBV3-1 (or the pseudogene TRBV3-2) and J usage is TRBJ2-7; 8 nucleotides match TRBD1. The junction had 2 bases not matched to a gene; V was cut back by 4 bases and J by 3 bases. The CDR3 spans 13 residues. Per germline, CDR1 LGHDT and CDR2 YNNKEL (reference sequence). Written as DNA, the CDR3 is TGTGCCAGCAGCCTGACAGGGGACTACGAGCAGTACTTC. Its protein is CASSLTGDYEQYF.

The chain is built from TRBV6-1 and TRBJ2-3; the D is unclear. The length of the CDR3 is 14 residues. Germline values: CDR1 MNHNS, CDR2 SASEGT. Trimming removed 3 bases at V and 0 bases at J, with 7 bases between. DNA for the CDR3: TGTGCCAGCAGTGACGTAACTAGCACAGATACGCAGTATTTT. It is translated as CASSDVTSTDTQYF.

The J gene is TRBJ1-1, the V gene TRBV10-2; a possible D gene is TRBD1 (5 bases). There are 12 residues in the CDR3. V was clipped by 4 bases and J by 10 bases, with 13 bases between them. Germline V gives CDR1 WSHSY, CDR2 SAAADI. The CDR3 nucleotides read TGCGCCAGCAGTGCGCAGGGATACGGAGCTTTCTTT. It encodes CASSAQGYGAFF.

The J gene is TRBJ2-3, the V gene TRBV9; D is perhaps TRBD2 (6 bases). The CDR3 consists of 18 residues. Germline CDR1 SGDLS, CDR2 YYNGEE. Trimming removed 0 bases from V and 5 bases from J, with 22 bases in between. The DNA for the CDR3 is TGTGCCAGCAGCGTAGCTCCCATAGCGGAGGCAGGGATAGATACGCAGTATTTT. This translates into CASSVAPIAEAGIDTQYF.

This chain links TRBV10-1 with TRBJ1-2; D is possibly TRBD1 (6 bases). This CDR3 is 15 amino acids long. Trimming took off 8 bases at V and 4 bases at J, with 20 bases between the two ends. The germline CDR1 and CDR2 sequences are WNHNN and SYGVQD (reference sequence). Here the CDR3 reads CASRATNDRLYGYTF. The CDR3 DNA reads as TGCGCCAGCCGGGCAACGAATGACAGGCTCTATGGCTACACCTTC.

The chain combines TRBV4-1 with TRBJ2-2; 11 bases line up with TRBD1. This CDR3 has 19 residues. Per the germline V gene, CDR1 is MGHRA and CDR2 is YSYEKL. The V gene end was trimmed by 1 base and the J gene end by 4 bases; junction bases not matched to a gene: 11. CDR3 nucleotide sequence: TGCGCCAGCAGCCAAGTCGGTCGTAGGACAGGGGGCCCCACCGGGGAGCTGTTTTTT. Translating gives CASSQVGRRTGGPTGELFF.

In this sample, this clone turned up once. The J gene is TRBJ1-2, the V gene TRBV3-1 (or the pseudogene TRBV3-2), with 8 bases fitting TRBD1. This CDR3 has 16 amino acids. The trim removed 1 base at V and 4 bases at J, leaving 8 bases unmatched. Germline assignment: CDR1 LGHDT and CDR2 YNNKEL (reference sequence). CDR3 protein: CASSQGPRGLIYGYTF. The CDR3 DNA reads TGTGCCAGCAGCCAAGGTCCCAGGGGGCTTATCTATGGCTACACCTTC.